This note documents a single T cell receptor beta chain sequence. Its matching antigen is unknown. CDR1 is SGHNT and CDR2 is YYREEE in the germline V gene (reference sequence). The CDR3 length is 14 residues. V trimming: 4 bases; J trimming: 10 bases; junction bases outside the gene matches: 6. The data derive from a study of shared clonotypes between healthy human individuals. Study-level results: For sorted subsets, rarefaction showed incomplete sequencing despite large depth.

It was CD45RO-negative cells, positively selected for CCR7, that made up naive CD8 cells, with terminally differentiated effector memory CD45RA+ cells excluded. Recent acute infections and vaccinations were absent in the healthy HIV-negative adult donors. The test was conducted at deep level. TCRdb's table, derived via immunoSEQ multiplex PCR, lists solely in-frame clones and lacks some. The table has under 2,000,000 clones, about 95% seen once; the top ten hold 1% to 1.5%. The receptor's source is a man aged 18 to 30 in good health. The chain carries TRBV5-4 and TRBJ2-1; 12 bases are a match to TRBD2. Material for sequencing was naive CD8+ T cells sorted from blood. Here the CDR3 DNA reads TGTGCCAGCAGCGCCTCGACTAGCGGGGGCGAGCAGTTCTTC. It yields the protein CASSASTSGGEQFF.